A single sample is the source of the 27 T cell receptor beta chains below, sequenced in a study of high-grade serous ovarian cancer treatment subgroups. Tumor tissue was taken before any definitive surgery or chemotherapy was given. The assay was immunoSEQ multiplex PCR, and TCRdb's table has in-frame clones only and misses some. The sample gives thousands of clones, around 79% of which show up once; 22% is in the top ten. The sequenced sample was tumor tissue. The receptors shown here come from a human donor with high-grade serous ovarian cancer.

This clone was seen only a few times. The rearrangement uses TRBV28 and TRBJ2-3; 7 bases fit TRBD2. Per the germline V gene, CDR1 is MDHEN and CDR2 is SYDVKM. V dropped 3 bases and J dropped 1; count of bases not matched to a gene: 1. The CDR3 is made up of 14 amino acids. CDR3 region: CASSFLAGTDTQYF. CDR3 nucleotide sequence: TGTGCCAGCAGTTTCCTAGCGGGCACAGATACGCAGTATTTT.

The chain couples TRBV28 to TRBJ1-1; D not certain. Germline V gene data show CDR1 as MDHEN and CDR2 as SYDVKM. The CDR3 totals 14 residues. CDR3: CATGSLAKNTEAFF. DNA of the CDR3: TGTGCGACCGGTAGCCTCGCAAAAAACACTGAAGCTTTCTTT. Based on the CDR3 plus reference TRBV28 and TRBJ1-1, the full variable domain is DVKVTQSSRYLVKRTGEKVFLECVQDMDHENMFWYRQDPGLGLRLIYFSYDVKMKEKGDIPEGYSVSREKKERFSLILESASTNQTSMYLCATGSLAKNTEAFFGQGTRLTVV.

V is TRBV6-1 and J is TRBJ2-7; TRBD2 aligns across 7 bases. Germline values: CDR1 MNHNS, CDR2 SASEGT. The junction had 7 bases not matched to a gene; V was cut back by 0 bases and J by 5 bases. CDR3 size: 15 residues. The CDR3 protein is CASSEAAGESHEQYF. The DNA of the CDR3 is TGTGCCAGCAGTGAAGCGGCGGGAGAATCCCACGAGCAGTACTTC.

J is TRBJ2-2 and V is TRBV5-5; a weak D match, TRBD2 (7 bases). The germline gives CDR1 SGHKS, CDR2 YYEKEE (reference sequence). The CDR3 is made up of 16 amino acids. Trimming took off 0 bases at V and 6 bases at J, with 15 bases between the two ends. The CDR3 is CASSLAPGGQAGELFF. The CDR3 region has the DNA TGTGCCAGCAGCTTGGCCCCCGGGGGGCAGGCCGGGGAGCTGTTTTTT.

The rearrangement uses TRBV19 and TRBJ2-2, with D possibly TRBD1 on 6 matching bases. The CDR3 is 16 amino acids. Germline assignment: CDR1 LNHDA and CDR2 SQIVND (reference sequence). V lost 3 bases and J 1 base, leaving 12 bases between the germline ends. In nucleotides, the CDR3 is TGTGCCAGTAGTATCCGTGCAGGGGTGAACACCGGGGAGCTGTTTTTT. Translating it yields CASSIRAGVNTGELFF.

This clone was counted only a few times. The chain has TRBV4-3 and TRBJ1-3; TRBD1 aligns across 10 bases. Germline CDR1 is LGHNA and CDR2 is YSLEER. This CDR3 is built from 16 residues. V was clipped by 2 bases and J by 4 bases; unmatched bases: 5. The CDR3 sequence: CASSQYPGQGGNTIYF. The CDR3 DNA reads as TGCGCCAGCAGCCAATACCCGGGACAGGGGGGAAACACCATATATTTT.

The chain links TRBV7-5 to TRBJ1-6; no DNA check was done on the table's D call, TRBD1. TRBV7-5 constitutes a pseudogene. This CDR3 is 19 amino acids long. In DNA, the CDR3 is TGTGTCAGAAGTCATGGCCCGAGCCGGGACAGTGATTATAATTCACCCCTCCACTTT. Protein: CVRSHGPSRDSDYNSPLHF.

The J gene is TRBJ1-6, the V gene TRBV30, with TRBD1 matching 9 bases. Per the germline V gene, CDR1 is GTSNPN and CDR2 is SVGIG (reference sequence). V dropped 5 bases and J dropped 10; count of bases not matched to a gene: 9. The CDR3 spans 14 residues. CDR3 residues: CAWSTGTGTSPLHF. Here the CDR3 DNA reads TGTGCCTGGTCGACCGGGACAGGGACCTCACCCCTCCACTTT.

This clone appeared a single time. The V call is TRBV7-2, the J call TRBJ2-2; weak D call: TRBD2 (7 bases). The CDR3 sequence is 15 residues long. V gave up 6 bases and J gave up 1 base, with 12 bases separating them. Germline V gene data show CDR1 as SGHTA and CDR2 as FQGNSA. The CDR3 protein is CASRKGGGNTGELFF. CDR3 sequence (DNA): TGTGCCAGCAGAAAAGGGGGGGGGAACACCGGGGAGCTGTTTTTT.

This chain uses TRBV18 with TRBJ2-7; D unclear. The V and J ends lost 0 bases and 3 bases respectively, with 21 bases between them. Per the germline V gene, CDR1 is KGHSH and CDR2 is LQKENI. The CDR3 sequence is 18 residues long. The CDR3 protein is CASSPPFPSSFFFYEQYF. In DNA, the CDR3 is TGTGCCAGCTCACCACCCTTTCCGTCGTCCTTCTTTTTCTACGAGCAGTACTTC.

V usage is TRBV10-2 and J usage is TRBJ2-7, with TRBD2 matching 7 bases. Trimming took 11 bases from V and 1 from J; bases not matched to a gene: 14. The CDR3 extends over 15 amino acids. CDR1 is WSHSY, CDR2 SAAADI, per germline. The chain's CDR3 is CAAQALAGPSYEQYF. CDR3 coding DNA: TGCGCCGCCCAGGCTTTAGCGGGTCCATCCTACGAGCAGTACTTC.

This clone was found a few times. The chain is built from TRBV19 and TRBJ1-4; D unclear. The CDR3 spans 14 residues. Trimming left V 3 bases short and J 9 bases short, with 14 bases between. Germline V gene lookup returns CDR1 LNHDA and CDR2 SQIVND (reference sequence). DNA for the CDR3: TGTGCCAGTAGTATCTCCTCCAAGTTGCAAAAACTGTTTTTT. It specifies CASSISSKLQKLFF. The whole variable domain, filled in from reference TRBV19 and TRBJ1-4, reads DGGITQSPKYLFRKEGQNVTLSCEQNLNHDAMYWYRQDPGQGLRLIYYSQIVNDFQKGDIAEGYSVSREKKESFPLTVTSAQKNPTAFYLCASSISSKLQKLFFGSGTQLSVL.

CDR3 residues: CASSFLTGNNYGYTF. The CDR3 DNA follows: TGTGCCAGCAGCTTTCTAACAGGGAATAACTATGGCTACACCTTC. This sequence joins TRBV5-4 and TRBJ1-2, with TRBD1 as a possible D gene (6 bases). V gave up 2 bases and J gave up 1 base, with 12 bases separating them. CDR1 and CDR2 (germline): SGHNT, YYREEE (reference sequence). The CDR3 has 15 amino acids.

The V call is TRBV28, the J call TRBJ2-5, with 8 bases identical to TRBD2. Germline values: CDR1 MDHEN, CDR2 SYDVKM. The CDR3 is 14 amino acids. Unmatched junction bases numbered 4, after V lost 5 bases and J lost 2 bases. The CDR3 nucleotides are TGTGCCAGCAGTCCGGGAGGGCTTCAAGAGACCCAGTACTTC. It yields the protein CASSPGGLQETQYF.

The genes are TRBV5-1 and TRBJ2-5, with D perhaps given as TRBD1 or TRBD2 (5 bases each). This CDR3 has 14 amino acids. Per the germline V gene, CDR1 is SGHRS and CDR2 is YFSETQ. With 4 bases removed from V and 2 bases from J, the gap between germline ends came to 12 bases. CDR3 residues: CASSPSGAQETQYF. The CDR3 region has the DNA TGCGCCAGCAGCCCATCCGGGGCTCAAGAGACCCAGTACTTC.

The rearrangement joins TRBV10-3 to TRBJ2-3, with D perhaps given as TRBD1 or TRBD2 (5 bases each). This CDR3 contains 17 residues. Trimming stripped 2 bases from V and 3 bases from J, with 18 bases between. Germline V gene data show CDR1 as ENHRY and CDR2 as SYGVKD. The CDR3 is CAISEIGRGEGTDTQYF. Here the CDR3 DNA reads TGTGCCATCAGTGAGATCGGAAGGGGAGAGGGGACAGATACGCAGTATTTT.

The chain links TRBV4-3 to TRBJ1-6, with D perhaps matching TRBD1 (6 bases). Germline loops: CDR1 LGHNA, CDR2 YSLEER. Trimming took off 5 bases at V and 13 bases at J, with 18 bases between the two ends. The CDR3 covers 14 residues. The CDR3 DNA sequence: TGCGCCAGCAGCAGAAACAGGGAGTGGAGGCCCCTCCACTTT. It is translated as CASSRNREWRPLHF.

V and J are TRBV9 and TRBJ1-4; D possibly corresponds to TRBD1 (6 bases). This CDR3 is built from 14 residues. V lost 0 bases, J lost 7 bases, and 10 bases lay in between. Germline V CDR1 and CDR2: SGDLS, YYNGEE. In DNA form, the CDR3 reads TGTGCCAGCAGCGTAGAGGGGGTCGGTGAAAAACTGTTTTTT. Translating it yields CASSVEGVGEKLFF.

As to this clone: The junction departs from the called germline gene at one end, perhaps through a read error. The chain has TRBV7-3 and TRBJ1-4; D not resolved. This CDR3 region has 12 residues. Per germline, CDR1 SGHTA and CDR2 FQGTGA. The CDR3 region is CASSRGGEKLFF. The CDR3 DNA reads as TGCGCCAGCAGCCGAGGAGGGGAAAAACTGTTTTTT.

This clone is medium-sized in the sample. The gene calls are TRBV7-9 and TRBJ2-2, with D hard to call. The CDR3 has 13 residues. In germline, CDR1 is SEHNR, CDR2 FQNEAQ (reference sequence). Trimming cost V 4 bases and J 6 bases, with 9 bases left between them. CDR3 in amino acids: CASSSTSSGELFF. CDR3 sequence (DNA): TGTGCCAGCAGCTCCACAAGCTCCGGGGAGCTGTTTTTT.

This CDR3 reads CASSLSGGAAGDTQYF. As DNA, the CDR3 is TGTGCCAGCAGCCTTAGCGGGGGGGCCGCGGGAGATACGCAGTATTTT. The V call is TRBV11-2, the J call TRBJ2-3; 11 bases are a match to TRBD2. The length of the CDR3 is 16 residues. The germline V gene encodes CDR1 SGHAT and CDR2 FQNNGV. V shed 5 bases, J shed 5 bases, and the junction held 9 bases outside the gene matches.

The V gene is TRBV9, the J gene TRBJ2-1; D gene ambiguous. The CDR3 covers 14 residues. V gave up 1 base and J gave up 6 bases, with 11 bases separating them. Germline assignment: CDR1 SGDLS and CDR2 YYNGEE. The CDR3 region is CASSVSSRSNEQFF. The CDR3 DNA reads TGTGCCAGCAGCGTAAGTTCTAGATCCAATGAGCAGTTCTTC.

The rearrangement links TRBV27 to TRBJ1-2, with 8 bases identical to TRBD1. CDR1 and CDR2 from the germline V gene are MNHEY and SMNVEV (reference sequence). The CDR3 extends over 14 amino acids. J lost 4 bases, V lost 4 bases, and 5 bases had no gene match. In DNA, the CDR3 is TGTGCCAGCAGTTCGCCCGGGACAGGCTATGGCTACACCTTC. Translated, it gives CASSSPGTGYGYTF.

This clone appeared once. The gene calls are TRBV11-2 and TRBJ2-1; D is unresolved. There are 12 residues in the CDR3. Germline V gives CDR1 SGHAT, CDR2 FQNNGV. The V end was cut by 3 bases, the J end by 4 bases, with 4 bases between. Written as DNA, the CDR3 is TGTGCCAGCAGCTTTAAATACAATGAGCAGTTCTTC. Its protein is CASSFKYNEQFF. The entire variable domain, with the rest obtained from reference TRBV11-2 and TRBJ2-1, is as follows: EAGVAQSPRYKIIEKRQSVAFWCNPISGHATLYWYQQILGQGPKLLIQFQNNGVVDDSQLPKDRFSAERLKGVDSTLKIQPAKLEDSAVYLCASSFKYNEQFFGPGTRLTVL.

Details on this clone: At one of its ends the junction is not consistent with the germline gene, which may arise from a read error. This sequence joins TRBV10-3 and TRBJ2-7; tentatively, D is TRBD1 (7 bases). The CDR3 covers 15 residues. From germline, CDR1 is ENHRY and CDR2 SYGVKD. The CDR3 region is CASSYSAGGSHEQYF. CDR3 DNA: TGTGCCAGCAGTTACTCAGCAGGGGGGTCCCACGAGCAGTACTTC.

The chain joins TRBV7-9 to TRBJ1-1; D is ambiguous. Germline CDR1 SEHNR, CDR2 FQNEAQ (reference sequence). V was clipped by 3 bases and J by 8 bases, with 10 bases between them. The CDR3 extends over 12 amino acids. The DNA of the CDR3 is TGTGCCAGCAGCTTCGGGGTAACGGAAGCTTTCTTT. Amino acid sequence: CASSFGVTEAFF.

The rearrangement links TRBV18 to TRBJ1-4, with no clear D. V lost 5 bases, J lost 0 bases, and 10 bases lay in between. The V gene's germline CDR1 is KGHSH and CDR2 LQKENI. This CDR3 has 15 amino acids. The CDR3 here is CASSSSFATNEKLFF. CDR3 sequence (DNA): TGTGCCAGCTCAAGCAGCTTTGCAACTAATGAAAAACTGTTTTTT.